The sequence of this T cell receptor beta chain was determined in a study of immune heterogeneity within non-small cell lung tumors. With 32 V and 13 J primers, multiplex PCR amplified the TCR beta CDR3. TCRdb reprocessed the multiplex PCR reads with MiXCR, giving one entry per CDR3 protein. The sample lists fewer than 7,000 distinct CDR3 sequences; around 20% were seen once. This clonotype rates as medium-sized. Genomic DNA from bulk tumor acted as the template, and roughly 0.55 ug was loaded per sample. Biopsies, several per primary tumor and spaced far apart, were collected during surgery. The patients were newly diagnosed with non-small cell lung cancer, had not been treated, and had curative surgery. Between the trimmed V and J ends, which lost 6 bases and 6 bases, there was a span of 20 bases. The CDR3 runs to 15 residues. CDR1 and CDR2 (germline): KGHSH, LQKENI.

The J gene is TRBJ1-2, the V gene TRBV18; TRBD1 is a possible D gene (6 bases). The clonotype was recovered from a female donor with non-small cell lung cancer. The sequencing input was lung tumor tissue. DNA of the CDR3: TGTGCCAGCTCCGCCTCTTCAGGGGCAGGGAATGGCTACACCTTC. Its translation is CASSASSGAGNGYTF.